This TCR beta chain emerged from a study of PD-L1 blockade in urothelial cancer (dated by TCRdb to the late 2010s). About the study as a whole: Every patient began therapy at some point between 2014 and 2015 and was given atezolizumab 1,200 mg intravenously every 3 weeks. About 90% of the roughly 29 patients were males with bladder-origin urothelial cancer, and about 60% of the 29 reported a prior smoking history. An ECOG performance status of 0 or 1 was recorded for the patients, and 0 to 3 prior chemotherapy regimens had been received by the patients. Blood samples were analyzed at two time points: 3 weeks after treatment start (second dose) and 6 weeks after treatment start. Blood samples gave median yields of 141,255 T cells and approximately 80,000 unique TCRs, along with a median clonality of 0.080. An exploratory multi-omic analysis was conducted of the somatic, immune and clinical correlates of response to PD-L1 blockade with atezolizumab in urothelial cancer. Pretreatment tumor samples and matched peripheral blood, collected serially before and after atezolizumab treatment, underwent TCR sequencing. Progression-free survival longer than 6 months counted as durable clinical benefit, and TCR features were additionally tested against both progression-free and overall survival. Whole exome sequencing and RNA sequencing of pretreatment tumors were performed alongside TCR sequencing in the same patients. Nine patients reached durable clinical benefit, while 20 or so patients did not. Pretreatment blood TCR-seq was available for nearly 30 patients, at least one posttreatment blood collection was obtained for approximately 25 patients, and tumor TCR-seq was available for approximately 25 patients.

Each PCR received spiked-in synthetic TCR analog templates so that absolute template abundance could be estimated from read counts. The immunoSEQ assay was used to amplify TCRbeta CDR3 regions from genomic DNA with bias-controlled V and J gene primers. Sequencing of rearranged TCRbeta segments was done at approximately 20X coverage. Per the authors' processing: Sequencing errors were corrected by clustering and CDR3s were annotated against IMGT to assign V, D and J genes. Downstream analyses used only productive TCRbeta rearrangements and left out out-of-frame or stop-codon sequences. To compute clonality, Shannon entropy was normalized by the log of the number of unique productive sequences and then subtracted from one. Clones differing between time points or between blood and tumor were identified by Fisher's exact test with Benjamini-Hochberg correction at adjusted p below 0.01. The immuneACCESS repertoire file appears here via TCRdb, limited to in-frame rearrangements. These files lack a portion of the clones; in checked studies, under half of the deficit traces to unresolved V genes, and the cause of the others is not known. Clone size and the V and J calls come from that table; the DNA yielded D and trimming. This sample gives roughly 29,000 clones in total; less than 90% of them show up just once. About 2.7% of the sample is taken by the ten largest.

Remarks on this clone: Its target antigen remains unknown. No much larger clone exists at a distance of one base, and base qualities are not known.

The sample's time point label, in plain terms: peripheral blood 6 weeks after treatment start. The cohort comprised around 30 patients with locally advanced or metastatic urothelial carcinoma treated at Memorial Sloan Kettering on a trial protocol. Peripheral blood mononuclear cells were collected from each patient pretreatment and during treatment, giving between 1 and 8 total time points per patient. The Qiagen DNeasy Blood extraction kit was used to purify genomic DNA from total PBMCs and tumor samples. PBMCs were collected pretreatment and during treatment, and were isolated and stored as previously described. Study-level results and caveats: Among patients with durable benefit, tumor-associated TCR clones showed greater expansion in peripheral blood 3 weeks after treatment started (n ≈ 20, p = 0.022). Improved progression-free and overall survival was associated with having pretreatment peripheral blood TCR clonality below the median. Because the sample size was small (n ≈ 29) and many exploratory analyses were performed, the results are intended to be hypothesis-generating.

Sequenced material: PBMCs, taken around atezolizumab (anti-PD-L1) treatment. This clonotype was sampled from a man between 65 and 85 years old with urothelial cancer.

The nucleotide sequence reads TGTGCCAGCAGCCCGAGGGAAGGGAGCTATGGCTACACCTTC. Its protein reads: CASSPREGSYGYTF. The V and J segments used are TRBV7-2 and TRBJ1-2; too little of a D gene remains to name it. Trimming at the junction amounts to 5 bases on V and 4 bases on J, and the germline ends lie 14 bases apart. There are 14 amino acids in the CDR3, from cysteine to phenylalanine inclusive. Here the CDR3 DNA is all that survives: 42 bases in frame from base 1. From a lookup of the germline V gene, CDR1 and CDR2 are SGHTA and FQGNSA.